Listed below are T cell receptor beta chains from one sample, sequenced in a study of CD8 T cells in ankylosing spondylitis. TCRdb processed the 5' RACE reads anew with MiXCR; each CDR3 protein has one entry. This sample yields about 210,000 distinct CDR3 sequences, of which approximately 8.4% are seen a single time; around 4.4% belongs to the top ten. The sequenced material came from blood, either unsorted or a sorted T cell fraction (not recorded which). The receptors stem from a female donor with ankylosing spondylitis or in good health (not recorded which). CDR3s include the opening cysteine and the closing phenylalanine or tryptophan. The D gene is left open where the match is weak. The size field reads how often the clone was seen (once, few, many) or a class if it is expanded.

d_gene,len,v_gene,j_gene,abundance,CDR3nt,CDR3aa
NA,13,TRBV7-2,TRBJ1-2,once,TGTGCCAGCAGCGTAACAGGGTCGCCTGGCTACACCTTC,CASSVTGSPGYTF
NA,13,TRBV6-2/TRBV6-3,TRBJ2-3,many,TGTGCCAGCAGTTACTCGATTACCTCCACGCAGTATTTT,CASSYSITSTQYF
NA,17,TRBV6-2/TRBV6-3,TRBJ1-5,many,TGTGCCAGCAGTTACAGCCCAGGGCTTAATAGCAATCAGCCCCAGCATTTT,CASSYSPGLNSNQPQHF
TRBD1,14,TRBV20-1,TRBJ2-7,many,TGCAGTGCGCCGCCGGGACAGGGGTCCCACGAGCAGTACTTC,CSAPPGQGSHEQYF
NA,14,TRBV19,TRBJ2-4,few,TGTGCCAGTAGTGCAGGGACGCGAAAAAACATTCAGTACTTC,CASSAGTRKNIQYF
TRBD2,15,TRBV28,TRBJ2-1,many,TGTGCCAGCAGTTTATCTAGCGGCGAGGTCAATGAGCAGTTCTTC,CASSLSSGEVNEQFF
NA,12,TRBV28,TRBJ1-5,many,TGTGCCAGCAAACAGCCCAATCAGCCCCAGCATTTT,CASKQPNQPQHF
NA,14,TRBV30,TRBJ2-3,many,TGTGCCTGGAGGGGGGCGGGAGCTCCAGATACGCAGTATTTT,CAWRGAGAPDTQYF
NA,11,TRBV11-1,TRBJ2-5,many,TGTGCCAGCAGCTTTCGGAAGACCCAGTACTTC,CASSFRKTQYF
TRBD2,16,TRBV6-5,TRBJ2-1,many,TGTGCCAGCAGTTACTCGACTAGCGGGAGAGTTCGAGAGCAGTTCTTC,CASSYSTSGRVREQFF
TRBD2,21,TRBV5-1,TRBJ2-1,many,TGCGCCAGCAGCTTGTTACTAGCGGGAGGGCCGAGAGAAGGATCCTACAATGAGCAGTTCTTC,CASSLLLAGGPREGSYNEQFF
TRBD1,15,TRBV12-3/TRBV12-4,TRBJ2-7,many,TGTGCCAGCACGCTGGGGACAGGGGGGGGCTACGAGCAGTACTTC,CASTLGTGGGYEQYF
TRBD2,17,TRBV7-6,TRBJ2-3,many,TGTGCCAGCAACATCCCTCCAAGCGGGAGCGACACAGATACGCAGTATTTT,CASNIPPSGSDTDTQYF
TRBD2,16,TRBV7-6,TRBJ2-1,many,TGTGCCAGCAGCCCCGAAGCGGGAGGCGTTTACAATGAGCAGTTCTTC,CASSPEAGGVYNEQFF